The 15 T cell receptor beta chains listed next were all sequenced from one sample in a study of technical replicates of blood from several donors. This table comes from immunoSEQ multiplex PCR, and its TCRdb copy is limited to in-frame clones, with some not included. Among 91,000 or so clones listed, roughly 94% were seen once. Input material: T cells isolated from PBMCs. The receptors here all came from a human donor in good health.

This clone showed up just a few times. This chain uses TRBV7-9 with TRBJ1-4; no firm D call. The CDR3 is made up of 12 amino acids. Germline-derived CDR1 and CDR2 are SEHNR and FQNEAQ (reference sequence). V lost 5 bases, J lost 10 bases, and 11 bases lay in between. Here the CDR3 reads CASSPLRGKLFF. In DNA, the CDR3 is TGTGCCAGCAGCCCCCTCCGCGGAAAACTGTTTTTT. Looking up the rest from reference TRBV7-9 and TRBJ1-4 gives the full variable domain: DTGVSQNPRHKITKRGQNVTFRCDPISEHNRLYWYRQTLGQGPEFLTYFQNEAQLEKSRLLSDRFSAERPKGSFSTLEIQRTEQGDSAMYLCASSPLRGKLFFGSGTQLSVL.

The V and J genes are TRBV11-2 and TRBJ2-3; D gene uncertain. The CDR3 loop spans 14 amino acids. CDR1 is SGHAT and CDR2 is FQNNGV in the germline V gene. V lost 5 bases to trimming and J lost 2 bases, with 11 bases between them. CDR3 amino acids: CASSRGVDTDTQYF. CDR3 in DNA: TGTGCCAGCAGCCGTGGTGTAGACACAGATACGCAGTATTTT.

The rearrangement joins TRBV9 to TRBJ2-7; tentative D call: TRBD2 (5 bases). Trimming took off 0 bases at V and 6 bases at J, with 16 bases between the two ends. This CDR3 contains 15 residues. Germline V gives CDR1 SGDLS, CDR2 YYNGEE. CDR3: CASSVAPDRDVEQYF. The CDR3 DNA reads TGTGCCAGCAGCGTAGCTCCGGACCGGGATGTCGAGCAGTACTTC.

V and J are TRBV27 and TRBJ1-5; 7 bases line up with TRBD1. The V gene's germline CDR1 is MNHEY and CDR2 SMNVEV (reference sequence). V dropped 2 bases and J dropped 5; count of bases not matched to a gene: 3. The CDR3 is made up of 14 amino acids. Here the CDR3 DNA reads TGTGCCAGCAGTTTAGCCAGGGGGGATCAGCCCCAGCATTTT. It codes for CASSLARGDQPQHF.

This chain joins TRBV29-1 and TRBJ2-5, with D possibly being TRBD2 (6 bases). Trimming removed 1 base from V and 6 bases from J, with 30 bases in between. This CDR3 is built from 19 residues. Per germline, CDR1 SQVTM and CDR2 ANQGSEA. Here the CDR3 DNA reads TGCAGCGTTGAAGCAGGAGATCGTCAGTCCTTCGGGAGATTTCAGACCCAGTACTTC. It specifies CSVEAGDRQSFGRFQTQYF.

The rearrangement joins TRBV5-6 to TRBJ2-7, with D possibly TRBD1 on 5 matching bases. V lost 1 base to trimming and J lost 3 bases, with 14 bases between them. CDR3 length: 15 amino acids. The germline V gene encodes CDR1 SGHDT and CDR2 YYEEEE. CDR3 loop: CASSLKQGKFYEQYF. CDR3 nucleotides: TGTGCCAGCAGCTTGAAGCAGGGTAAATTCTACGAGCAGTACTTC.

The CDR3: CASGRQGGYYGYTF. CDR3 DNA sequence: TGTGCTAGTGGTAGGCAAGGGGGATACTATGGCTACACCTTC. V usage is TRBV12-5 and J usage is TRBJ1-2, with a tentative D call TRBD1 (6 bases). Germline V gene lookup returns CDR1 LGHNT and CDR2 FRNRAP. V lost 5 bases and J 3 bases, leaving 13 bases between the germline ends. This CDR3 region has 14 residues.

In this sample, this clone turned up once. This rearrangement joins TRBV7-3 to TRBJ2-7; possible D gene TRBD1, 6 bases. The V gene lost 3 bases and the J gene lost 0 bases, with 15 bases spanning the gap. In germline, CDR1 is SGHTA, CDR2 FQGTGA. The CDR3 contains 16 residues. CDR3 protein: CASSFIKMDSSYEQYF. The CDR3 coding sequence is TGTGCCAGCAGCTTTATCAAGATGGACAGCTCCTACGAGCAGTACTTC.

The chain recombines TRBV11-2 with TRBJ1-1, with TRBD1 identical over 10 bases. Germline CDR1 is SGHAT and CDR2 is FQNNGV. V dropped 3 bases and J dropped 0; count of bases not matched to a gene: 10. There are 18 residues in the CDR3. For the CDR3, the DNA is TGTGCCAGCAGCTTTGGTCCTTGGGACAGGGGTTTGAACACTGAAGCTTTCTTT. Amino acids: CASSFGPWDRGLNTEAFF. Combining the CDR3 with reference TRBV11-2 and TRBJ1-1 gives the whole variable domain EAGVAQSPRYKIIEKRQSVAFWCNPISGHATLYWYQQILGQGPKLLIQFQNNGVVDDSQLPKDRFSAERLKGVDSTLKIQPAKLEDSAVYLCASSFGPWDRGLNTEAFFGQGTRLTVV.

The rearrangement joins TRBV5-4 to TRBJ2-5; D may be TRBD1 (6 bases). Per germline, CDR1 SGHNT and CDR2 YYREEE (reference sequence). Trimming shortened V by 2 bases and J by 3 bases, and 17 bases separated the two germline ends. CDR3 size: 16 residues. In nucleotides, the CDR3 is TGTGCCAGCAGCTTTGGGGGCGTGGGGAAAAAAGAGACCCAGTACTTC. This gives the protein CASSFGGVGKKETQYF.

The J gene is TRBJ2-4, the V gene TRBV6-1, with a weak D call TRBD1 (6 bases). CDR3 length: 14 amino acids. Germline values: CDR1 MNHNS, CDR2 SASEGT. Deletions cut 1 base from V and 6 bases from J, with 10 bases between. The CDR3 protein is CASSEGGRGNIQYF. CDR3 DNA: TGTGCCAGCAGTGAAGGGGGGCGCGGAAACATTCAGTACTTC.

The chain recombines TRBV5-4 with TRBJ1-2, with D tentatively TRBD1 (6 bases). Trimming removed 0 bases at V and 2 bases at J, with 20 bases between. The CDR3 totals 18 residues. CDR1 and CDR2 from the germline V gene are SGHNT and YYREEE (reference sequence). The CDR3 coding sequence is TGTGCCAGCAGCTTGGCCCGGACAGAGAATTTAGGCAACTATGGCTACACCTTC. Translating gives CASSLARTENLGNYGYTF. Combining the CDR3 with reference TRBV5-4 and TRBJ1-2 gives the whole variable domain ETGVTQSPTHLIKTRGQQVTLRCSSQSGHNTVSWYQQALGQGPQFIFQYYREEENGRGNFPPRFSGLQFPNYSSELNVNALELDDSALYLCASSLARTENLGNYGYTFGSGTRLTVV.

The chain has TRBV6-6 and TRBJ2-7; 8 bases map to TRBD1. Germline-derived CDR1 and CDR2 are MNHNY and SVGAGI (reference sequence). V was pared by 2 bases and J by 2 bases, with 2 bases of the junction left unmatched. CDR3 size: 14 residues. CDR3 in amino acids: CASSYTGGTYEQYF. The CDR3 DNA follows: TGTGCCAGCAGTTACACAGGGGGGACCTACGAGCAGTACTTC.

V usage is TRBV10-3 and J usage is TRBJ1-5; D gene uncertain. CDR1 and CDR2 (germline): ENHRY, SYGVKD. Trimming stripped 4 bases from V and 1 base from J, with 8 bases between. This CDR3 spans 14 amino acids. This chain's CDR3 is CAISGARSNQPQHF. CDR3 coding DNA: TGTGCCATCAGTGGGGCCCGGAGCAATCAGCCCCAGCATTTT.

The CDR3: CSVALSGTGGEQYF. In DNA, the CDR3 is TGCAGCGTTGCACTATCCGGGACAGGGGGCGAGCAGTACTTC. This rearrangement joins TRBV29-1 to TRBJ2-7; 11 nucleotides agree with TRBD1. CDR1 SQVTM and CDR2 ANQGSEA come from the germline V gene. CDR3 length equals 14 residues. J was trimmed by 6 bases and V by 4 bases; bases with no gene match: 8.